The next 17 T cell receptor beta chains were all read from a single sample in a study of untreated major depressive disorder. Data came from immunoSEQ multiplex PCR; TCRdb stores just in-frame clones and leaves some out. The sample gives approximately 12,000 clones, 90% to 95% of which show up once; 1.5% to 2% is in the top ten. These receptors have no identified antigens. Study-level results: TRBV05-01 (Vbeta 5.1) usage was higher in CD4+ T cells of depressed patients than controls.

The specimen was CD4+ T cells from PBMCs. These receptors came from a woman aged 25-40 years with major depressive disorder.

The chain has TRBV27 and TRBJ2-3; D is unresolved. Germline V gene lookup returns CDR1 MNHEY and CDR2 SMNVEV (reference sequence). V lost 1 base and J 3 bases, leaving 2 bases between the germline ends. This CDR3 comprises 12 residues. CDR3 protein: CASSLFTDTQYF. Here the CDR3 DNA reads TGTGCCAGCAGTTTATTTACAGATACGCAGTATTTT.

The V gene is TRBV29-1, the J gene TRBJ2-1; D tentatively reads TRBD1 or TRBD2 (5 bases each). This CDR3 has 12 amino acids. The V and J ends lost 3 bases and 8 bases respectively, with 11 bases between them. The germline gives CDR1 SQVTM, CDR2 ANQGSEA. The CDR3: CSVDGAWDEQFF. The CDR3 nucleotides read TGCAGCGTTGACGGGGCCTGGGATGAGCAGTTCTTC.

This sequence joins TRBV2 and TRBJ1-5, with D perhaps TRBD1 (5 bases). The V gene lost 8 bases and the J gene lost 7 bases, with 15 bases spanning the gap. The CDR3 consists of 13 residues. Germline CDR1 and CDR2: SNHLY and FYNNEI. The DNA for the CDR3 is TGTGCCAGCGGTCGGGGCTTAGAGCAGCCCCAGCATTTT. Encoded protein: CASGRGLEQPQHF.

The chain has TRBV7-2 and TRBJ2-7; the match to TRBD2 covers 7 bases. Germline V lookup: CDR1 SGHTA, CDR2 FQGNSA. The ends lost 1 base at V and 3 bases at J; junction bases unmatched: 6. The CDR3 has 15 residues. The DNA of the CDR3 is TGTGCCAGCAGCTTAGTCTCTAGCGGAAACTACGAGCAGTACTTC. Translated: CASSLVSSGNYEQYF. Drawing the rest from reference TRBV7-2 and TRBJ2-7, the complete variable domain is GAGVSQSPSNKVTEKGKDVELRCDPISGHTALYWYRQSLGQGLEFLIYFQGNSAPDKSGLPSDRFSAERTGGSVSTLTIQRTQQEDSAVYLCASSLVSSGNYEQYFGPGTRLTVT.

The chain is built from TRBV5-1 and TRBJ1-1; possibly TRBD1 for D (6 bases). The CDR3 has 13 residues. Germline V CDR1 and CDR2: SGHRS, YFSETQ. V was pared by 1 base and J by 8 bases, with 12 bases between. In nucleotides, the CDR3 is TGCGCCAGCAGCTTGAATTATGACAGGGAAGCTTTCTTT. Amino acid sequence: CASSLNYDREAFF.

CDR3 coding DNA: TGTGCCTGGAGTGTAGGGTGGACTAGCGGGAGTGGTTACGAGCAGTACTTC. Residues: CAWSVGWTSGSGYEQYF. The rearrangement joins TRBV30 to TRBJ2-7; the match to TRBD2 covers 13 bases. Per germline, CDR1 GTSNPN and CDR2 SVGIG (reference sequence). The CDR3 length is 17 residues. V trimming: 0 bases; J trimming: 4 bases; junction bases outside the gene matches: 9.

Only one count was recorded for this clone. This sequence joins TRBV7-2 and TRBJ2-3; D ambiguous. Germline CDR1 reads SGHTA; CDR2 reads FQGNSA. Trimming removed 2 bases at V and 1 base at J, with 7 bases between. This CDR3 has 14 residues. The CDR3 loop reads CASSLNARTDTQYF. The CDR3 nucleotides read TGTGCCAGCAGCTTAAATGCGCGCACAGATACGCAGTATTTT. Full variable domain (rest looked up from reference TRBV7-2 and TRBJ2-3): GAGVSQSPSNKVTEKGKDVELRCDPISGHTALYWYRQSLGQGLEFLIYFQGNSAPDKSGLPSDRFSAERTGGSVSTLTIQRTQQEDSAVYLCASSLNARTDTQYFGPGTRLTVL.

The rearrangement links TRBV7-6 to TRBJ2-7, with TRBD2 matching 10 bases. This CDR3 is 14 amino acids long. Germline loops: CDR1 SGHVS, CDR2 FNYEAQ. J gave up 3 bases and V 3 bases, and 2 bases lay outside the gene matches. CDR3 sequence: CASSFASGSYEQYF. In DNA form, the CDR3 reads TGTGCCAGCAGCTTTGCTAGCGGGAGCTACGAGCAGTACTTC.

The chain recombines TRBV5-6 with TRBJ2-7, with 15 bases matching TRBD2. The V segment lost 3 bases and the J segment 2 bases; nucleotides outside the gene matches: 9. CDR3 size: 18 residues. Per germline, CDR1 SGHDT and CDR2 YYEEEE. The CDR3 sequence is CASSSGLAGGLKAYEQYF. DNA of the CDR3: TGTGCCAGCAGCTCCGGACTAGCGGGAGGGTTAAAAGCCTACGAGCAGTACTTC.

The CDR3 sequence: CASSLGRAGVADTQYF. Here the CDR3 DNA reads TGTGCCAGCAGCCTAGGCAGGGCGGGGGTAGCCGATACGCAGTATTTT. The J gene is TRBJ2-3, the V gene TRBV11-3; 7 nucleotides match TRBD2. J lost 6 bases, V lost 5 bases, and 14 bases had no gene match. The CDR3 consists of 16 residues. CDR1 is SGHNT, CDR2 YENEEA, per germline.

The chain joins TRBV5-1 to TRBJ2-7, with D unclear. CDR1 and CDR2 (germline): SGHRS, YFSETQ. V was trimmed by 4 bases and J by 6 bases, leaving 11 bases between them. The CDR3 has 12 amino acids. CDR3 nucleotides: TGCGCCAGCAGCCCCCCTTCGGGCGAGCAGTACTTC. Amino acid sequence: CASSPPSGEQYF.

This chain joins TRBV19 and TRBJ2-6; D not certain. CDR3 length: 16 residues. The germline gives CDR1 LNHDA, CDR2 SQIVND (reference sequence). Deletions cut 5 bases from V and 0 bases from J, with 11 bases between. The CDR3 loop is CASSRSGNSGANVLTF. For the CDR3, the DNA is TGTGCCAGTAGTCGTTCCGGAAACTCTGGGGCCAACGTCCTGACTTTC.

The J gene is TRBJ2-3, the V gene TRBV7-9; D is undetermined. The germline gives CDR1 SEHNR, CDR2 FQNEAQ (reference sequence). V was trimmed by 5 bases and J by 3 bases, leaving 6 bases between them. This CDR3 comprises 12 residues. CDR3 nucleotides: TGTGCCAGCAGCCGCAGAACAGATACGCAGTATTTT. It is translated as CASSRRTDTQYF.

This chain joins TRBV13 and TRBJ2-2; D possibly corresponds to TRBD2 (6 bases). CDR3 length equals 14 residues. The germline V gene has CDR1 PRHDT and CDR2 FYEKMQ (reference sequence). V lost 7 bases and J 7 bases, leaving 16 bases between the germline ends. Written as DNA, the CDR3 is TGTGCCAGCACTATCGGGAGAATGAGCGGGGAGCTGTTTTTT. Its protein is CASTIGRMSGELFF.

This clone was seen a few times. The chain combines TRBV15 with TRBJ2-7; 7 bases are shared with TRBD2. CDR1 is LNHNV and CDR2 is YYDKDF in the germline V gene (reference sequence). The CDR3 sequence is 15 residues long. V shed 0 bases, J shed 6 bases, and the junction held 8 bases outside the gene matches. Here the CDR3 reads CATSREVRGSSEQYF. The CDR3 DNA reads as TGTGCCACCAGCAGAGAGGTTCGCGGGAGTAGCGAGCAGTACTTC.

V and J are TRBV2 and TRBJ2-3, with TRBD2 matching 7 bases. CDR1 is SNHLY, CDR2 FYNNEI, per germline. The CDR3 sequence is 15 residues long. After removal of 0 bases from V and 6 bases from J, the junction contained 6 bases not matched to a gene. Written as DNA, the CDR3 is TGTGCCAGCAGTGAAGCGGGGAGGGCTTGGGATACGCAGTATTTT. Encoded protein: CASSEAGRAWDTQYF.

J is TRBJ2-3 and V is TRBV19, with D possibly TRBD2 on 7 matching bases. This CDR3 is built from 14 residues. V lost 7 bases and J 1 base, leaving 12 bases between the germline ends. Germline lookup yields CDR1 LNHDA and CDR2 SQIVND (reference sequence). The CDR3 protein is CASTGRGRTDTQYF. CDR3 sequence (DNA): TGTGCCAGTACCGGGCGGGGGCGCACAGATACGCAGTATTTT.